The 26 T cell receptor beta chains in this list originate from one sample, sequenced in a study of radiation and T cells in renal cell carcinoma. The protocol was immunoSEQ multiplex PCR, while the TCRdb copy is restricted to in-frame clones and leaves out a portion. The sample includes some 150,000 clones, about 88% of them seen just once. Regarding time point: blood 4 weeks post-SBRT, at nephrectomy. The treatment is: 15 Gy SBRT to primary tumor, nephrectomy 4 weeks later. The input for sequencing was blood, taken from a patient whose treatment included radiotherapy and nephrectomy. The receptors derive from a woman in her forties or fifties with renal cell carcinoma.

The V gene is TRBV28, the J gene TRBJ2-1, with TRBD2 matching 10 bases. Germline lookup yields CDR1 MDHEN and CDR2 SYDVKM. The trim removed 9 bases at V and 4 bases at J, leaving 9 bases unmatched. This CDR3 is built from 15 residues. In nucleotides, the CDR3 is TGTGCCAGTCGAGAAGGACTAGCGGAGTACAATGAGCAGTTCTTC. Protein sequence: CASREGLAEYNEQFF.

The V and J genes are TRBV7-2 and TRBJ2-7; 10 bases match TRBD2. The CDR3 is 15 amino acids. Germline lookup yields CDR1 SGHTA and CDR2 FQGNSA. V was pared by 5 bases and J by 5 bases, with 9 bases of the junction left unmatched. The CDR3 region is CASSDPVLAGDEQYF. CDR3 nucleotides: TGTGCCAGCAGCGATCCCGTTCTAGCGGGAGACGAGCAGTACTTC.

Here the CDR3 DNA reads TGTGCCTCCGGGGGATACAATGAGCAGTTCTTC. It encodes CASGGYNEQFF. The V and J genes are TRBV19 and TRBJ2-1, with D perhaps matching TRBD2 (6 bases). CDR1 and CDR2 from the germline V gene are LNHDA and SQIVND (reference sequence). Between the trimmed V and J ends, which lost 11 bases and 4 bases, there was a span of 9 bases. This CDR3 is built from 11 residues.

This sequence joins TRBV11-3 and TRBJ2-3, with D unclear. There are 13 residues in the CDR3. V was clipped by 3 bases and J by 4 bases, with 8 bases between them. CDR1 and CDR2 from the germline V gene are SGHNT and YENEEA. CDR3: CASSLRLSDTQYF. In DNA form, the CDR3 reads TGTGCCAGCAGCTTGCGCTTGTCAGATACGCAGTATTTT.

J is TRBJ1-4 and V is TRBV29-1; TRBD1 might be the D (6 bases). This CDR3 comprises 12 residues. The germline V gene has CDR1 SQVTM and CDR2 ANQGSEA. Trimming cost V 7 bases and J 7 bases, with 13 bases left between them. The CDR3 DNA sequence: TGCAGCGCCAATACAGGGAGTGAAAAACTGTTTTTT. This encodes CSANTGSEKLFF.

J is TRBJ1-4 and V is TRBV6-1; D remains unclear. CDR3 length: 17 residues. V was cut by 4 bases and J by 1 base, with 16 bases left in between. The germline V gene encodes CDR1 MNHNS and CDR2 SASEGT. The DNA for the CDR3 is TGTGCCAGCAGTGTTCCGGGTTTGGTGGAAACTAATGAAAAACTGTTTTTT. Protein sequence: CASSVPGLVETNEKLFF.

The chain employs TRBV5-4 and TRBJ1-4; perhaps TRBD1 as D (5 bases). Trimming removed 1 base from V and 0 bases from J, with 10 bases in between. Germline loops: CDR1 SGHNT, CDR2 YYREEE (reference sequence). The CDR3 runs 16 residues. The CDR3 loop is CASSLWGGSTNEKLFF. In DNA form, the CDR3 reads TGTGCCAGCAGCTTGTGGGGGGGTTCAACTAATGAAAAACTGTTTTTT.

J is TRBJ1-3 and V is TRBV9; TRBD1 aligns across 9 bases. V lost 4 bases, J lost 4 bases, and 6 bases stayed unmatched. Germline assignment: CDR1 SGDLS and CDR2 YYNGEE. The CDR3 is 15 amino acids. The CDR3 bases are TGTGCCAGCAGCATCCGGACAGGGGACGGAAACACCATATATTTT. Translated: CASSIRTGDGNTIYF.

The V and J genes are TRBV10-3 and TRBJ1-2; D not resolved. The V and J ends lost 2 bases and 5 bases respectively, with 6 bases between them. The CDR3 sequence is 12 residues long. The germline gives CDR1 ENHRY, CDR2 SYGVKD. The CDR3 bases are TGTGCCATCAGTGAGGGGGAATATGGCTACACCTTC. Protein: CAISEGEYGYTF.

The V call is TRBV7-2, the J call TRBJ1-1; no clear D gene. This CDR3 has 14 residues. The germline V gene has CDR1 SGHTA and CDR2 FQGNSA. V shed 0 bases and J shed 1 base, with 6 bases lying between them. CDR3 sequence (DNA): TGTGCCAGCAGCTTAGCGACGACGAACACTGAAGCTTTCTTT. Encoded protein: CASSLATTNTEAFF.

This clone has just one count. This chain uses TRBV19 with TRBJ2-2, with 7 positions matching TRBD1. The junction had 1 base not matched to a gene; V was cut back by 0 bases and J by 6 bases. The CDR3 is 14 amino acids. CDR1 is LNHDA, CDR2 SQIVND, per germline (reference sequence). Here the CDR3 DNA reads TGTGCCAGTAGTATAGATAGGGGGCCCGGGGAGCTGTTTTTT. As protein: CASSIDRGPGELFF.

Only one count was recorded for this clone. CDR3 bases: TGTGCCAGCAGCCGATCGGAGGGTGACGAGCAGTACTTC. This sequence encodes CASSRSEGDEQYF. The chain joins TRBV7-3 to TRBJ2-7, with D possibly TRBD2 on 6 matching bases. The V gene's germline CDR1 is SGHTA and CDR2 FQGTGA. The CDR3 runs 13 residues. With 5 bases removed from V and 5 bases from J, the gap between germline ends came to 13 bases.

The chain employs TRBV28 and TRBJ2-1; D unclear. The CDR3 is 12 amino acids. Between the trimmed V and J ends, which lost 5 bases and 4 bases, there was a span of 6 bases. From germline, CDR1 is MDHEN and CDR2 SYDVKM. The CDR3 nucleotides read TGTGCCAGCAGTGTAGGTTACAATGAGCAGTTCTTC. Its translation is CASSVGYNEQFF.

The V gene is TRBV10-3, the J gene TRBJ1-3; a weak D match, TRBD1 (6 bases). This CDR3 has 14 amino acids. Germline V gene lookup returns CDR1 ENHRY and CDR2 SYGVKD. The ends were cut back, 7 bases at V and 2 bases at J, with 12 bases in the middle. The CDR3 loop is CAIKSAGAGNTIYF. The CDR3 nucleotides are TGTGCCATCAAGTCAGCAGGGGCTGGAAACACCATATATTTT.

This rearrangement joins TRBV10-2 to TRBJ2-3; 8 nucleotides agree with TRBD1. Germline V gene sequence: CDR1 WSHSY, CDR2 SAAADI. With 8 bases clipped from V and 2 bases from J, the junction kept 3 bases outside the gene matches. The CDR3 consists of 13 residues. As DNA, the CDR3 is TGCGCCAGCGCGACAGGGGCCACAGATACGCAGTATTTT. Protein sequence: CASATGATDTQYF.

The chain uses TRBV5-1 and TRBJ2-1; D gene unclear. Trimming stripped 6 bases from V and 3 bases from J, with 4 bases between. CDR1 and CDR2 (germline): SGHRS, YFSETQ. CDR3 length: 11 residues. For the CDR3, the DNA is TGCGCCAGCATGGACTACAATGAGCAGTTCTTC. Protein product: CASMDYNEQFF.

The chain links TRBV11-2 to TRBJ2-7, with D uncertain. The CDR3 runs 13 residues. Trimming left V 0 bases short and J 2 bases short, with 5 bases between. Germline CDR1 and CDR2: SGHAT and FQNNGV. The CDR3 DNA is TGTGCCAGCAGCTTAGACAGGACCTACGAGCAGTACTTC. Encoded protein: CASSLDRTYEQYF.

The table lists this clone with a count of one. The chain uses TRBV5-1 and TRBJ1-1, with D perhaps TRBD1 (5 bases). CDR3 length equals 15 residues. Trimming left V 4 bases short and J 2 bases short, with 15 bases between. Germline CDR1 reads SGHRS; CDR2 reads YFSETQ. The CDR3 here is CASSLQVGENTEAFF. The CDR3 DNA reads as TGCGCCAGCAGCCTCCAGGTAGGGGAAAACACTGAAGCTTTCTTT.

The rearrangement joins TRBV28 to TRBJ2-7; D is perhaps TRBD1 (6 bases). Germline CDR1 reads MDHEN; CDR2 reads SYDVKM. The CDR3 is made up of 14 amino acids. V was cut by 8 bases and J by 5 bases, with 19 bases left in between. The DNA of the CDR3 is TGTGCCAGCTACAAAACAGGGCTTTTCGACGAGCAGTACTTC. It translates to CASYKTGLFDEQYF.

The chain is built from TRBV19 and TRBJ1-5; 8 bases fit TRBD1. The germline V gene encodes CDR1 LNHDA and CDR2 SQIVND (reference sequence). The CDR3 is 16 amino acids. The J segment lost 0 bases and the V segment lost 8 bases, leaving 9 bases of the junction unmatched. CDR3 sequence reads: CASWDRRWYSNQPQHF. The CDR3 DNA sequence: TGTGCCAGTTGGGACAGGCGGTGGTATAGCAATCAGCCCCAGCATTTT.

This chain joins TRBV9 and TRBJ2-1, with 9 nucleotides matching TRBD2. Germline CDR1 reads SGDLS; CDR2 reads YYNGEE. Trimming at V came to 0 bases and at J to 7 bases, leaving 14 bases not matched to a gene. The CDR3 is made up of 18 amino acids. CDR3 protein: CASSVAASGISYVNEQFF. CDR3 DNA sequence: TGTGCCAGCAGCGTAGCTGCTAGCGGGATCTCCTATGTGAATGAGCAGTTCTTC.

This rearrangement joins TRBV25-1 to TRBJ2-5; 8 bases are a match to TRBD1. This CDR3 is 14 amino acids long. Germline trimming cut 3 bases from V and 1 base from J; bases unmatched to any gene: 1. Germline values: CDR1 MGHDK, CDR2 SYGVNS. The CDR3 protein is CASSDDRGQETQYF. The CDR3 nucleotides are TGTGCCAGCAGTGATGACAGGGGCCAAGAGACCCAGTACTTC. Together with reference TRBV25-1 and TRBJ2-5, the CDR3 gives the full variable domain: EADIYQTPRYLVIGTGKKITLECSQTMGHDKMYWYQQDPGMELHLIHYSYGVNSTEKGDLSSESTVSRIRTEHFPLTLESARPSHTSQYLCASSDDRGQETQYFGPGTRLLVL.

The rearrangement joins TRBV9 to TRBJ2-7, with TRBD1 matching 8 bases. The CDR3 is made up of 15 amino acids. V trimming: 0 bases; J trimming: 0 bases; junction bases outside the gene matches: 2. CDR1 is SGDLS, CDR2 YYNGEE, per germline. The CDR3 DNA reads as TGTGCCAGCAGCGTAGGACAGGGGAACTCCTACGAGCAGTACTTC. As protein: CASSVGQGNSYEQYF.

Written as DNA, the CDR3 is TGTGCCATCAGTGAGTCCTGGGAACAGTTCTTC. It translates to CAISESWEQFF. The chain uses TRBV10-3 and TRBJ2-1; D call uncertain. Trimming removed 0 bases at V and 13 bases at J, with 7 bases between. Germline CDR1 reads ENHRY; CDR2 reads SYGVKD. This CDR3 spans 11 amino acids.

CDR3 sequence: CASNGTSSNQPQHF. The CDR3 bases are TGCGCCAGCAATGGGACATCTAGCAATCAGCCCCAGCATTTT. The chain employs TRBV10-1 and TRBJ1-5; TRBD1 is a possible D gene (6 bases). The CDR3 consists of 14 residues. Per the germline V gene, CDR1 is WNHNN and CDR2 is SYGVQD (reference sequence). Trimming shortened V by 7 bases and J by 0 bases, and 10 bases separated the two germline ends.

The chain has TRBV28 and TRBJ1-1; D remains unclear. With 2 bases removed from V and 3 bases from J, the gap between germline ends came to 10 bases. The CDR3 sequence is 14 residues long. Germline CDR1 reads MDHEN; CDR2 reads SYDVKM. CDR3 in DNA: TGTGCCAGCAGTTTAGTTAGGGTTTACACTGAAGCTTTCTTT. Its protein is CASSLVRVYTEAFF.